These 17 T cell receptor beta chains originate from one sample sequenced in a study of blood T cell repertoires in COVID-19. Sequenced by immunoSEQ multiplex PCR; TCRdb stores in-frame clones only, minus some. The data show about 270,000 clones, about 88% seen once. Sequenced sample: peripheral blood. These receptors were collected from a human donor with COVID-19, enrolled during active disease. The donor label of this sample is uncertain.

The chain couples TRBV6-5 to TRBJ2-1; D is ambiguous. Germline CDR1 reads MNHEY; CDR2 reads SVGAGI. The CDR3 is 14 amino acids. V lost 6 bases and J 0 bases, leaving 9 bases between the germline ends. CDR3 DNA: TGTGCCAGCAGCCGTATGAGCTCCTACAATGAGCAGTTCTTC. Its translation: CASSRMSSYNEQFF.

V is TRBV11-1 and J is TRBJ2-7; 8 bases are a match to TRBD1. V lost 4 bases to trimming and J lost 3 bases; unmatched junction nucleotides: 5. The germline gives CDR1 SGHAT, CDR2 FQDESV (reference sequence). The CDR3 has 14 amino acids. This chain's CDR3 is CASSSGTGYYEQYF. The CDR3 DNA sequence: TGTGCCAGCAGCTCCGGGACAGGTTACTACGAGCAGTACTTC.

This sequence joins TRBV27 and TRBJ2-1; a weak D match, TRBD1 (5 bases). The V and J ends lost 0 bases and 4 bases respectively, with 16 bases between them. Germline CDR1 and CDR2: MNHEY and SMNVEV (reference sequence). This CDR3 is built from 17 residues. The CDR3 DNA reads TGTGCCAGCAGTTTATCCCCTTCGGTTAGGGGATACAATGAGCAGTTCTTC. As protein: CASSLSPSVRGYNEQFF.

The chain employs TRBV28 and TRBJ2-3, with D maybe TRBD1 (6 bases). V was clipped by 8 bases and J by 3 bases, with 18 bases between them. This CDR3 has 15 residues. Looked up from germline, CDR1 is MDHEN and CDR2 is SYDVKM. The DNA for the CDR3 is TGTGCCAGCTTTGGCTGGGGTAGGGGGACAGATACGCAGTATTTT. Residues: CASFGWGRGTDTQYF.

The J gene is TRBJ1-6, the V gene TRBV3-1 (or the pseudogene TRBV3-2), with D maybe TRBD1 (5 bases). The CDR3 spans 15 residues. The germline V gene encodes CDR1 LGHDT and CDR2 YNNKEL (reference sequence). V lost 1 base, J lost 14 bases, and 18 bases lay in between. CDR3: CASSQVRAGSPALHF. In DNA form, the CDR3 reads TGTGCCAGCAGCCAAGTCCGGGCAGGGTCCCCAGCCCTCCACTTT.

The chain couples TRBV6-6 to TRBJ1-5; no clear D. CDR3 length: 12 amino acids. V was pared by 8 bases and J by 3 bases, with 8 bases between. Per the germline V gene, CDR1 is MNHNY and CDR2 is SVGAGI (reference sequence). CDR3 residues: CASEGPNQPQHF. DNA of the CDR3: TGTGCCAGCGAGGGCCCCAATCAGCCCCAGCATTTT.

V and J are TRBV5-6 and TRBJ2-7; 13 bases map to TRBD2. V shed 8 bases and J 12 bases; nucleotides not matched to a gene: 8. This CDR3 is 12 amino acids long. Germline lookup yields CDR1 SGHDT and CDR2 YYEEEE. DNA of the CDR3: TGTGCCAGTGGACTAGCGGGAGTGGACGTGTACTTC. This codes for CASGLAGVDVYF.

This clone showed up just a few times. This chain uses TRBV11-3 with TRBJ2-3; tentative D call: TRBD2 (6 bases). CDR3 length: 15 residues. Deletions cut 1 base from V and 1 base from J, with 9 bases between. The V gene's germline CDR1 is SGHNT and CDR2 YENEEA. The CDR3 sequence is CASSLASARTDTQYF. CDR3 nucleotides: TGTGCCAGCAGCTTAGCTAGCGCCCGCACAGATACGCAGTATTTT.

The V call is TRBV7-3, the J call TRBJ2-3, with 8 bases lining up with TRBD2. J lost 4 bases, V lost 4 bases, and 4 bases had no gene match. CDR1 SGHTA and CDR2 FQGTGA come from the germline V gene. This CDR3 region has 14 residues. The CDR3 DNA reads as TGTGCCAGCAGCTCCGGGAGGGGGGCAGATACGCAGTATTTT. This translates into CASSSGRGADTQYF.

The J gene is TRBJ2-5, the V gene TRBV28; 10 bases map to TRBD1. The CDR3 is made up of 14 amino acids. Germline V gene data show CDR1 as MDHEN and CDR2 as SYDVKM. The junction had 9 bases not matched to a gene; V was cut back by 9 bases and J by 5 bases. Here the CDR3 DNA reads TGTGCCAGTACAATACGGGACAGGGGCGAGACCCAGTACTTC. Translation gives CASTIRDRGETQYF. The full variable domain, rest sourced from reference TRBV28 and TRBJ2-5, is DVKVTQSSRYLVKRTGEKVFLECVQDMDHENMFWYRQDPGLGLRLIYFSYDVKMKEKGDIPEGYSVSREKKERFSLILESASTNQTSMYLCASTIRDRGETQYFGPGTRLLVL.

The rearrangement joins TRBV18 to TRBJ1-2; 10 bases line up with TRBD1. Germline-derived CDR1 and CDR2 are KGHSH and LQKENI. This CDR3 is 15 amino acids long. The junction had 4 bases not matched to a gene; V was cut back by 2 bases and J by 4 bases. CDR3 protein: CASSPGTGEGYGYTF. CDR3 nucleotide sequence: TGTGCCAGCTCACCAGGGACAGGGGAGGGCTATGGCTACACCTTC.

This clone was seen a handful of times. V and J are TRBV7-9 and TRBJ1-6, with 7 bases fitting TRBD1. In germline, CDR1 is SEHNR, CDR2 FQNEAQ (reference sequence). The CDR3 is 13 amino acids. V shed 5 bases, J shed 9 bases, and the junction held 4 bases outside the gene matches. As DNA, the CDR3 is TGTGCCAGCAGCCAGGGGGAAGGTTCACCCCTCCACTTT. Residues: CASSQGEGSPLHF.

This clone was seen a few times. The genes are TRBV11-2 and TRBJ2-7; a weak D match, TRBD2 (5 bases). The CDR3 is 14 amino acids. The V gene's germline CDR1 is SGHAT and CDR2 FQNNGV. Trimming took 5 bases from V and 3 from J, leaving 14 bases between them. The CDR3 nucleotides are TGTGCCAGCAGCCCCACGCACGGACTCTACGAGCAGTACTTC. Translating it yields CASSPTHGLYEQYF.

The rearrangement uses TRBV6-5 and TRBJ1-2, with D possibly being TRBD1 (6 bases). V dropped 6 bases and J dropped 4 bases, with 12 bases sitting between them. The CDR3 extends over 13 amino acids. The germline V gene has CDR1 MNHEY and CDR2 SVGAGI. CDR3 loop: CASRLDRFYGYTF. CDR3 sequence (DNA): TGTGCCAGCAGACTTGACAGGTTCTATGGCTACACCTTC.

CDR3 DNA sequence: TGTGCTAGTGGTTCGCTAGTACCCGACGAGCAGTACTTC. Its protein is CASGSLVPDEQYF. V and J are TRBV12-5 and TRBJ2-7; D not resolved. The CDR3 has 13 residues. The germline V gene has CDR1 LGHNT and CDR2 FRNRAP. Trimming took 4 bases from V and 5 from J, leaving 12 bases between them.

The chain uses TRBV7-2 and TRBJ2-7; a possible D gene is TRBD2 (5 bases). Germline V gene data show CDR1 as SGHTA and CDR2 as FQGNSA. V lost 10 bases to trimming and J lost 4 bases, with 23 bases between them. There are 15 residues in the CDR3. CDR3 residues: CATQRETGSSYEQYF. The CDR3 DNA reads TGTGCCACCCAAAGGGAGACTGGCAGCAGTTACGAGCAGTACTTC.

CDR3 sequence reads: CASSYSTVYEQYF. The CDR3 coding sequence is TGTGCCAGCAGCTATTCGACAGTCTACGAGCAGTACTTC. The gene calls are TRBV7-2 and TRBJ2-7; D perhaps matches TRBD1 (5 bases). Trimming removed 4 bases from V and 3 bases from J, with 10 bases in between. CDR1 SGHTA and CDR2 FQGNSA come from the germline V gene. The CDR3 runs to 13 residues.